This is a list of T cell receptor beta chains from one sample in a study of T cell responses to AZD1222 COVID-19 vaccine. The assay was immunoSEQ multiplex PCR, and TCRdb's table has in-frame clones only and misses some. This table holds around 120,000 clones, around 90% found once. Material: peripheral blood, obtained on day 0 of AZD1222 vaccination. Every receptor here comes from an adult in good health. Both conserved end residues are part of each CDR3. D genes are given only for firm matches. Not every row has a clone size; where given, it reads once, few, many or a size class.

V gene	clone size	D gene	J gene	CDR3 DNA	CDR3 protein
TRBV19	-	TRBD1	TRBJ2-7	TGTGCCAGTAGTATGGGACAGGGTAACAACGAGCAGTACTTC	CASSMGQGNNEQYF
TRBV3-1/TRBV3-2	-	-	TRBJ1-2	TGTGCCAGCAGCCAAGATCTCGCCGGAGACTATGGCTACACCTTC	CASSQDLAGDYGYTF
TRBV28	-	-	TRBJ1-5	TGTGCCAGCCTACAGGGACGTCAGCCCCAGCATTTT	CASLQGRQPQHF
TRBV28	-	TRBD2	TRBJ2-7	TGTGCCAGCAGTCCCCTCCCAGGACTAGCGGTCGCTTACGAGCAGTACTTC	CASSPLPGLAVAYEQYF
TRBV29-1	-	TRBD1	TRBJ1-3	TGCAGCGTTGAAGGGGGACAGAGCTCTGGAAACACCATATATTTT	CSVEGGQSSGNTIYF
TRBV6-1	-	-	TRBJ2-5	TGTGCCAGCAGTGAAGGGGGGTCTGAGACCCAGTACTTC	CASSEGGSETQYF
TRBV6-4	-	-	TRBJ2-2	TGTGCCAGCAGTGTTCAGGGGGGGAACACCGGGGAGCTGTTTTTT	CASSVQGGNTGELFF
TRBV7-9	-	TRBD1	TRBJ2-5	TGTGCCAGCAGCTTAGACAGGGGGCTCACTGAGACCCAGTACTTC	CASSLDRGLTETQYF
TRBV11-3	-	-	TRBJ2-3	TGTGCCAGCAGCTTAGCAGGGAGTGTGAGGTATTTT	CASSLAGSVRYF
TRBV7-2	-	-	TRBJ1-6	TGTGCCAGCTCCCGGTGGGGGGGGAACACTAATTCACCCCTCCACTTT	CASSRWGGNTNSPLHF
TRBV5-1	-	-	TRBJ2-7	TGCGCCAGCAGTCCTGACAGAGCTGGCTACGAGCAGTACTTC	CASSPDRAGYEQYF
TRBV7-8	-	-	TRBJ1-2	TGTGCCAGCAGCGCCCGGGACTTAAGCAACTATGGCTACACCTTC	CASSARDLSNYGYTF
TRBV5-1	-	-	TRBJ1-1	TGCGCCAGCAGCTCACAAGGGGGAAACACTGAAGCTTTCTTT	CASSSQGGNTEAFF
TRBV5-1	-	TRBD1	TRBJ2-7	TGCGCCAGCAGCTTGGCTGGACAGGGGACAAGCGAGCAGTACTTC	CASSLAGQGTSEQYF
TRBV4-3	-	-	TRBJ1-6	TGCGCCAGCAGCCAAGATGGTTGGGGGTCACCCCTCCACTTT	CASSQDGWGSPLHF
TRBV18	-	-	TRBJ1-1	TGTGCCAGCTCACTCTACTCCGGGCCGAACACTGAAGCTTTCTTT	CASSLYSGPNTEAFF
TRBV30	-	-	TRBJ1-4	TGTGCCTGTCGCCCCATCTCAACTAATGAAAAACTGTTTTTT	CACRPISTNEKLFF
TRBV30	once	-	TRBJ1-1	TGTGCCTGGACCGCGAGGGTAGACGACACTGAAGCTTTCTTT	CAWTARVDDTEAFF
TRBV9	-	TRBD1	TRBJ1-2	TGTGCCAGCAGCGTAGAGGACAGGGTATCGGGCTACACCTTC	CASSVEDRVSGYTF
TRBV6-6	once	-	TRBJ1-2	TGTGCCAGCAGTTACTCTGAAATCCGCAATGGCTACACCTTC	CASSYSEIRNGYTF
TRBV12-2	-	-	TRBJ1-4	TGTGCAAGTCGCTTCCCCCAGGGATCACATGAAAAACTGTTTTTT	CASRFPQGSHEKLFF
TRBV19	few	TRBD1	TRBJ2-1	TGTGCCAGTAGTCCAAGGGACAGATACAATGAGCAGTTCTTC	CASSPRDRYNEQFF
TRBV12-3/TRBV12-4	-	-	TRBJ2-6	TGTGCCAGCAGTTTATATAGCGTCCTGACTTTC	CASSLYSVLTF
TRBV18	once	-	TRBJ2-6	TGTGCCAGCTCACTACTAGCTCCCTCTGGGGCCAACGTCCTGACTTTC	CASSLLAPSGANVLTF
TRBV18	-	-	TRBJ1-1	TGTGCCAGCTCACCCAGTGGAGGGGGATATACTGAAGCTTTCTTT	CASSPSGGGYTEAFF
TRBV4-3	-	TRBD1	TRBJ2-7	TGCGCCAGCAGCCAAGGCCGGACAGGGATCTACGAGCAGTACTTC	CASSQGRTGIYEQYF
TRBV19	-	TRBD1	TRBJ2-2	TGTGCCAGTAAACCGGACAGGGAGTATTACACCGGGGAGCTGTTTTTT	CASKPDREYYTGELFF
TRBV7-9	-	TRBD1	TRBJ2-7	TGTGCCAGCAGTCCTGACAGGGGATCCTACGAGCAGTACTTC	CASSPDRGSYEQYF
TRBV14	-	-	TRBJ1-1	TGTGCCAGCAGCCAAGACGCCAGGATGAACACTGAAGCTTTCTTT	CASSQDARMNTEAFF
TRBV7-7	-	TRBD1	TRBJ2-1	TGTGCCAGCAGCTCTAGGACAGGGGGCTACAATGAGCAGTTCTTC	CASSSRTGGYNEQFF
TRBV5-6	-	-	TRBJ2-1	TGTGCCAGCAGCTCTTGGGTAGGGGAATGGGGGCGAGGCAATGAGCAGTTCTTC	CASSSWVGEWGRGNEQFF
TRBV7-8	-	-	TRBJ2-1	TGTGCCAGCAGCTTAATTCCCCCCTACAATGAGCAGTTCTTC	CASSLIPPYNEQFF
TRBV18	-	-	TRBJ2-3	TGTGCCAGCTCACCCCAACAGGGAGCAGATACGCAGTATTTT	CASSPQQGADTQYF
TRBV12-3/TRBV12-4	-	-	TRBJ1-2	TGTGCCAGCAGCCTCGACAGAGCTAGCGGCTACACCTTC	CASSLDRASGYTF
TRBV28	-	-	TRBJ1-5	TGTGCCAGCAGTTTAGCTTATAACAGGGTGGGGCAGCCCCAGCATTTT	CASSLAYNRVGQPQHF
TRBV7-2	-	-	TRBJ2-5	TGTGCCAGCAGCTTAGCGGGGACGGCCAAGCAGTACTTC	CASSLAGTAKQYF
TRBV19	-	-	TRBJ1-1	TGTGCCAGTATATCCCTCCCCTACAGGACGACCACTGAAGCTTTCTTT	CASISLPYRTTTEAFF
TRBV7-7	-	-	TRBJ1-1	TGTGCCAGCAGTTTGGGGGAGAACACTGAAGCTTTCTTT	CASSLGENTEAFF
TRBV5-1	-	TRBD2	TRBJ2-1	TGCGCCAGCAGCGGTCGCGGGAGGGCCTTAAGGAATGAGCAGTTCTTC	CASSGRGRALRNEQFF
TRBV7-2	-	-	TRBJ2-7	TGTGCCAGCAGCCTAGGGGAAAAGCGGGAGCAGTACTTC	CASSLGEKREQYF
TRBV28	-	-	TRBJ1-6	TGTGCCAGCAGTTACCCCATGGGGGGTGGGAATTCACCCCTCCACTTT	CASSYPMGGGNSPLHF
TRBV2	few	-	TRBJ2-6	TGTGCCAGCACGGGGTGGTCTGGGGCCAACGTCCTGACTTTC	CASTGWSGANVLTF
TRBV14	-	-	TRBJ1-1	TGTGCCAGCAGCCAAGGAATGTGGAACACTGAAGCTTTCTTT	CASSQGMWNTEAFF
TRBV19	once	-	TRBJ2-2	TGTGCCAGTATGAGGGGAGCACGGACCGGGGAGCTGTTTTTT	CASMRGARTGELFF
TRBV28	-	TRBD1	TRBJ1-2	TGTGCCAGCAGCCCCGGGACAGGCAACCGCTACACCTTC	CASSPGTGNRYTF
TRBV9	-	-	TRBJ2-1	TGTGCCAGCAGACGGGACTTCTCCTACAATGAGCAGTTCTTC	CASRRDFSYNEQFF
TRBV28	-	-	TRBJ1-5	TGTGCCAGCAGTGCACCGAGAAAGAATCAGCCCCAGCATTTT	CASSAPRKNQPQHF
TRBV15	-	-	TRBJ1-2	TGTGCCACCTCCCTTGGAGGGAGGGATGGCTACACCTTC	CATSLGGRDGYTF
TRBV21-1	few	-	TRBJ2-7	TGTGCCAGCAGCAAAAGGGGCTCCTACGAGCAGTACTTC	CASSKRGSYEQYF
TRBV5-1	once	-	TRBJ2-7	TGCGCCAGCAGCTCCTATGGACGACACGACGAGCAGTACTTC	CASSSYGRHDEQYF
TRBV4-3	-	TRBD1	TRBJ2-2	TGCGCCAGCAGCCAAGGGGACAGGGATTATTCGAACACCGGGGAGCTGTTTTTT	CASSQGDRDYSNTGELFF